The 19 T cell receptor beta chains given below trace back to one sample, sequenced in a study of cytomegalovirus exposure and HLA in healthy donors. It was with 60 Vbeta and 13 Jbeta primers that the PCR ran. Clones were read by immunoSEQ multiplex PCR, and TCRdb kept only the in-frame ones, dropping some. The sample has 150,000 to 200,000 clones, almost 85% seen once; the top ten hold around 0.93%. Sequences were obtained from PBMCs. These receptors originate from a man younger than 40 in good health and CMV-seronegative.

The chain links TRBV11-1 to TRBJ2-7, with D hard to call. This CDR3 has 14 residues. Germline CDR1 is SGHAT and CDR2 is FQDESV (reference sequence). The V end lost 5 bases, the J end lost 0 bases, and 11 bases lay between the germline ends. The CDR3: CASSQWAASYEQYF. The DNA of the CDR3 is TGTGCCAGCAGCCAGTGGGCAGCCTCCTACGAGCAGTACTTC.

The chain has TRBV27 and TRBJ1-2; 8 bases are shared with TRBD1. This CDR3 comprises 13 residues. Trimming cost V 4 bases and J 6 bases; bases outside gene matches: 4. CDR1 is MNHEY, CDR2 SMNVEV, per germline (reference sequence). In DNA, the CDR3 is TGTGCCAGCAGTTCCCGGACAGGGAATGGCTACACCTTC. Translating it yields CASSSRTGNGYTF.

J is TRBJ2-1 and V is TRBV29-1; TRBD2 matches 8 bases. The CDR3 is 14 amino acids. V was clipped by 8 bases and J by 2 bases; unmatched bases: 8. CDR1 and CDR2 from the germline V gene are SQVTM and ANQGSEA. The CDR3 is CSLLAGTPYNEQFF. The CDR3 DNA is TGCAGCCTCCTAGCGGGTACTCCCTACAATGAGCAGTTCTTC.

This clone was counted once. This chain joins TRBV11-3 and TRBJ2-7; tentative D call: TRBD2 (5 bases). Trimming shortened V by 4 bases and J by 0 bases, and 7 bases separated the two germline ends. Per germline, CDR1 SGHNT and CDR2 YENEEA. The CDR3 has 13 amino acids. The CDR3 here is CASSSGISYEQYF. The DNA for the CDR3 is TGTGCCAGCAGCTCCGGGATCTCCTACGAGCAGTACTTC.

The chain joins TRBV15 to TRBJ2-7; TRBD1 is a possible D gene (5 bases). V was cut by 5 bases and J by 13 bases, with 15 bases left in between. The CDR3 covers 11 residues. Germline CDR1 and CDR2: LNHNV and YYDKDF (reference sequence). The CDR3: CATSPGTGIYF. The CDR3 region has the DNA TGTGCCACCAGCCCCGGTACAGGCATCTACTTC.

This clone was seen a handful of times. This rearrangement joins TRBV12-5 to TRBJ2-3; D remains unclear. The CDR3 loop spans 15 amino acids. Per the germline V gene, CDR1 is LGHNT and CDR2 is FRNRAP. V was trimmed by 1 base and J by 2 bases, leaving 10 bases between them. In nucleotides, the CDR3 is TGTGCTAGTGGTTTGGGTACTTCCTTCACAGATACGCAGTATTTT. Translating gives CASGLGTSFTDTQYF.

The chain carries TRBV11-2 and TRBJ2-7; D perhaps matches TRBD1 (5 bases). CDR3 length: 13 residues. Germline loops: CDR1 SGHAT, CDR2 FQNNGV. Deletions cut 3 bases from V and 2 bases from J, with 8 bases between. The CDR3 sequence: CASSFTGAYEQYF. CDR3 nucleotides: TGTGCCAGCAGCTTTACAGGAGCCTACGAGCAGTACTTC.

The V gene is TRBV2, the J gene TRBJ1-5, with 9 bases fitting TRBD1. The V segment lost 7 bases and the J segment 0 bases; nucleotides outside the gene matches: 7. The CDR3 extends over 16 amino acids. Germline V gene data show CDR1 as SNHLY and CDR2 as FYNNEI. CDR3 sequence (DNA): TGTGCCAGCACCTATGACAGGGGGATTAGCAATCAGCCCCAGCATTTT. Its protein product is CASTYDRGISNQPQHF.

V and J are TRBV27 and TRBJ2-1, with 9 bases aligning to TRBD2. The CDR3 has 18 residues. The ends lost 3 bases at V and 1 base at J; junction bases unmatched: 10. CDR1 is MNHEY, CDR2 SMNVEV, per germline (reference sequence). In DNA form, the CDR3 reads TGTGCCAGCAGTTTTAAGCGGGGGGCCTCTCGATCCTACAATGAGCAGTTCTTC. It translates to CASSFKRGASRSYNEQFF.

The chain combines TRBV5-1 with TRBJ2-1, with TRBD2 matching 11 bases. Germline loops: CDR1 SGHRS, CDR2 YFSETQ. The CDR3 sequence is 19 residues long. V dropped 1 base and J dropped 0; count of bases not matched to a gene: 9. Here the CDR3 reads CASSLIRSSGRSSYNEQFF. CDR3 bases: TGCGCCAGCAGCTTGATCCGGTCTAGCGGGAGGTCCTCCTACAATGAGCAGTTCTTC.

This sequence joins TRBV5-6 and TRBJ1-4, with 7 bases lining up with TRBD1. Germline assignment: CDR1 SGHDT and CDR2 YYEEEE. Trimming removed 4 bases from V and 4 bases from J; junction bases left unmatched: 4. The CDR3 length is 14 residues. The CDR3 loop reads CASSLGQFNEKLFF. CDR3 bases: TGTGCCAGCAGCCTGGGACAGTTTAATGAAAAACTGTTTTTT.

V gene TRBV5-1 combines with J gene TRBJ2-7, with a weak D call TRBD1 (5 bases). This CDR3 is 15 amino acids long. CDR1 is SGHRS, CDR2 YFSETQ, per germline. Between the trimmed V and J ends, which lost 0 bases and 0 bases, there was a span of 10 bases. The CDR3 DNA reads as TGCGCCAGCAGCTTGGCCGCGACAGCCTCCTACGAGCAGTACTTC. Protein: CASSLAATASYEQYF.

This chain links TRBV28 with TRBJ1-5; D might be TRBD1 (6 bases). This CDR3 comprises 15 residues. The V end was cut by 6 bases, the J end by 2 bases, with 14 bases between. Germline V gives CDR1 MDHEN, CDR2 SYDVKM. CDR3 residues: CASRETGRGNQPQHF. The CDR3 DNA reads TGTGCCAGCAGAGAGACAGGAAGGGGCAATCAGCCCCAGCATTTT.

The chain couples TRBV30 to TRBJ2-2; 8 nucleotides align to TRBD1. In germline, CDR1 is GTSNPN, CDR2 SVGIG (reference sequence). J was trimmed by 0 bases and V by 4 bases; bases with no gene match: 13. CDR3 length equals 18 residues. CDR3 DNA: TGTGCCTGGATGATGTGGACAGGGTCCCGTTCGAACACCGGGGAGCTGTTTTTT. Translation: CAWMMWTGSRSNTGELFF.

The V gene is TRBV30, the J gene TRBJ1-2; D perhaps matches TRBD1 (5 bases). The CDR3 contains 11 residues. The V end was cut by 8 bases, the J end by 4 bases, with 11 bases between. CDR1 and CDR2 (germline): GTSNPN, SVGIG (reference sequence). The CDR3 bases are TGTGCCGTCCAGCAGGGCTATGGCTACACCTTC. This translates into CAVQQGYGYTF.

This chain connects TRBV28 to TRBJ2-5; TRBD2 matches 9 bases. With 8 bases clipped from V and 4 bases from J, the junction kept 11 bases outside the gene matches. The CDR3 contains 15 residues. The germline CDR1 and CDR2 sequences are MDHEN and SYDVKM. DNA of the CDR3: TGTGCCAGCTGGACCCCGGTTAGCGGGGGAGAGACCCAGTACTTC. Translating it yields CASWTPVSGGETQYF.

This chain's CDR3 is CASSQDRAGYYNEQFF. In nucleotides, the CDR3 is TGCGCCAGCAGCCAAGATCGGGCGGGCTACTACAATGAGCAGTTCTTC. This chain connects TRBV4-3 to TRBJ2-1, with D tentatively TRBD2 (5 bases). The V and J ends lost 0 bases and 3 bases respectively, with 12 bases between them. The CDR3 runs to 16 residues. Germline CDR1 is LGHNA and CDR2 is YSLEER.

This clone appeared a single time. The V call is TRBV19, the J call TRBJ2-7, with D perhaps matching TRBD1 (5 bases). V was pared by 1 base and J by 3 bases, with 10 bases between. Germline CDR1 is LNHDA and CDR2 is SQIVND (reference sequence). The CDR3 is made up of 14 amino acids. The CDR3 nucleotides are TGTGCCAGTAGTATAGTTGGACAATTCTACGAGCAGTACTTC. Amino acids: CASSIVGQFYEQYF.

This clone was found once. The chain has TRBV6-1 and TRBJ1-3, with 7 bases lining up with TRBD1. CDR1 and CDR2 from the germline V gene are MNHNS and SASEGT. This CDR3 is built from 15 residues. V lost 1 base and J lost 4; bases outside the gene matches: 4. CDR3 sequence reads: CASSEVGTAGNTIYF. The CDR3 DNA follows: TGTGCCAGCAGTGAAGTAGGGACAGCAGGAAACACCATATATTTT.